This T cell receptor beta chain emerged from a study of cytomegalovirus exposure and HLA in healthy donors. Across the study: Among over 350 genotyped donors, about 83% fell in the Caucasian-associated ancestry cluster. Points from the study as a whole: Analyzed later, most CMV-associated TCR beta chains appeared HLA-restricted. Cytomegalovirus-associated TCR beta chains were listed, numbering some 170.

After removal of 0 bases from V and 3 bases from J, the junction contained 2 bases not matched to a gene. The CDR3 runs 15 residues. CDR1 SGHVS and CDR2 FQNEAQ come from the germline V gene. When sampled, the donors appeared nominally healthy, though they likely had unrecorded immune exposures. Researchers ran the PCR with 60 Vbeta and 13 Jbeta primers. Only in-frame clones appear in the TCRdb table, and some are missing; sequencing was by immunoSEQ multiplex PCR. Among about 200,000 clones listed, over 65% were seen once. A word on this clone: Its cognate antigen is unknown.

This receptor was obtained from a man between 40 and 49 years old in good health and CMV-seronegative. Sequenced material: PBMCs. This sequence joins TRBV7-8 and TRBJ1-3; 7 nucleotides align to TRBD1. The CDR3 is CASSLAGTDGNTIYF. CDR3 bases: TGTGCCAGCAGCTTAGCCGGGACAGATGGAAACACCATATATTTT.